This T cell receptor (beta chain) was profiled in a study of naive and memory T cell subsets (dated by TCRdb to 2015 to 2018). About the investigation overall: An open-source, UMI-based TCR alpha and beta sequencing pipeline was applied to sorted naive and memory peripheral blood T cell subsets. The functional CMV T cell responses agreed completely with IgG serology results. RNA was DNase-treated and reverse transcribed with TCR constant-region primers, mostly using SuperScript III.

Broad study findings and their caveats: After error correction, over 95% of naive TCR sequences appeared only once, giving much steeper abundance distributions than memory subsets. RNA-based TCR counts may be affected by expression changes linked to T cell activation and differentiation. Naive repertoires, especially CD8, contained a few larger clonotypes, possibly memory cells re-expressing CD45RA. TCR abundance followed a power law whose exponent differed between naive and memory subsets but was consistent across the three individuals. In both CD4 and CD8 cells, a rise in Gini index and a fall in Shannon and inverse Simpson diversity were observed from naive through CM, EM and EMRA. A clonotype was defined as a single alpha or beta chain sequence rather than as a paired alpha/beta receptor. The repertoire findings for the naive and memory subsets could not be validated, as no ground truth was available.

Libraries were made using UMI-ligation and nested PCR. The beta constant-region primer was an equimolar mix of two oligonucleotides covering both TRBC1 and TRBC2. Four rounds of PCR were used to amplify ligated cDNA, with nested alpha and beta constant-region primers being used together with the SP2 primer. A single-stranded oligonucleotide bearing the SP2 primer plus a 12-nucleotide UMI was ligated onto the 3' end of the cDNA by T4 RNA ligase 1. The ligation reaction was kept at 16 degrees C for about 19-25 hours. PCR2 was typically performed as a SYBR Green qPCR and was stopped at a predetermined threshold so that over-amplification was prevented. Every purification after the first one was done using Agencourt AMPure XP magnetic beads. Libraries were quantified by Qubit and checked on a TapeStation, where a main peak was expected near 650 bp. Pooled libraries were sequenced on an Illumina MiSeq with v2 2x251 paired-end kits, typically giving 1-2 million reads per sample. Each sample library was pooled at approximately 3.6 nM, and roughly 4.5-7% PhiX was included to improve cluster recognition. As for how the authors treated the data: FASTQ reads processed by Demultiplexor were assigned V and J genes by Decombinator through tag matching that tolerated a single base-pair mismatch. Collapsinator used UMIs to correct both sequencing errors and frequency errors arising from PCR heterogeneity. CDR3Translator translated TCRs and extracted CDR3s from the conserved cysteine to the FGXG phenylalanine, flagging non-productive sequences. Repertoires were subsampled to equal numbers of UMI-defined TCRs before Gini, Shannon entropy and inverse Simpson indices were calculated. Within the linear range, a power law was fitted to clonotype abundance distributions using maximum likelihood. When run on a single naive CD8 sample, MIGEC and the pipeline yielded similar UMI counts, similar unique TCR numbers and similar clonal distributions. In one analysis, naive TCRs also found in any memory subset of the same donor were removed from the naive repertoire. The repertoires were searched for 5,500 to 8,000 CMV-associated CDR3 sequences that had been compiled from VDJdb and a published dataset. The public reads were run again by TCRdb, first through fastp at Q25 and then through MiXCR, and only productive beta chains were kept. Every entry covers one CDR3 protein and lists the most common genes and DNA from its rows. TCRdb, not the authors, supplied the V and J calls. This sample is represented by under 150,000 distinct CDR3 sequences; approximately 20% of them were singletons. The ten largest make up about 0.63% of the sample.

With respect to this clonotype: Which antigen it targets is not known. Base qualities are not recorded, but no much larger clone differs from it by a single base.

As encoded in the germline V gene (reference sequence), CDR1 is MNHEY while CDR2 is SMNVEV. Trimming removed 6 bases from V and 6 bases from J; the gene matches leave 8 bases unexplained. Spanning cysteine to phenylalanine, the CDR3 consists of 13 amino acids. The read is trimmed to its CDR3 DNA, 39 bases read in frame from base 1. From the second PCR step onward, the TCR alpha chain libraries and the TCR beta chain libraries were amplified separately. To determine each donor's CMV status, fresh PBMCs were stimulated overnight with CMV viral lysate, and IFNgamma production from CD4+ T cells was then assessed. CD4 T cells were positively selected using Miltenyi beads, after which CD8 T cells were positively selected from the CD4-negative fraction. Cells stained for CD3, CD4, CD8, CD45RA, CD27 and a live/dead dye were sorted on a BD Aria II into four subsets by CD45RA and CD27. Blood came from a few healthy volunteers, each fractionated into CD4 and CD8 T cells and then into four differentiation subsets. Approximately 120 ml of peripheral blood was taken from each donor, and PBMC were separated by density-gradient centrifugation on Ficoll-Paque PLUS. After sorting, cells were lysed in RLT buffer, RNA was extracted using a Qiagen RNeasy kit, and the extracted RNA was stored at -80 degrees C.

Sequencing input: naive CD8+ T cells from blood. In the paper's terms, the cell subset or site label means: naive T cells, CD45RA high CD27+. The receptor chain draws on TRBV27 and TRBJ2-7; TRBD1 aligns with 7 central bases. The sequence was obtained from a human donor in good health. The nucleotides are TGTGCCAGCAGCCCAAGTCGGACAGGCGAGCAGTACTTC. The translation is CASSPSRTGEQYF.